This T cell receptor beta chain stems from a study of blood T cell repertoires in COVID-19. Study-wide background: From T cells, B-cell-depleted T cells, or PBMCs came the material, which was cDNA or gDNA.

Self-reported history from a screening survey and questionnaire set each donor's cohort. Clones were sequenced by immunoSEQ multiplex PCR, and TCRdb holds only the in-frame ones, with some missing. Of around 110,000 clones in the sample, around 84% were seen once. V lost 8 bases to trimming and J lost 0 bases; unmatched junction nucleotides: 6. Germline loops: CDR1 SGHAT, CDR2 FQNNGV. This CDR3 region has 14 residues. This receptor was obtained from a woman aged 25 to 39 who had recovered from COVID-19. This chain uses TRBV11-2 with TRBJ1-2; 7 nucleotides align to TRBD1. Sequencing was performed on PBMCs or T cells enriched from blood (not recorded which). The CDR3 DNA is TGTGCCAGCGCGACAGGGCCAGCTAACTATGGCTACACCTTC. Encoded protein: CASATGPANYGYTF.